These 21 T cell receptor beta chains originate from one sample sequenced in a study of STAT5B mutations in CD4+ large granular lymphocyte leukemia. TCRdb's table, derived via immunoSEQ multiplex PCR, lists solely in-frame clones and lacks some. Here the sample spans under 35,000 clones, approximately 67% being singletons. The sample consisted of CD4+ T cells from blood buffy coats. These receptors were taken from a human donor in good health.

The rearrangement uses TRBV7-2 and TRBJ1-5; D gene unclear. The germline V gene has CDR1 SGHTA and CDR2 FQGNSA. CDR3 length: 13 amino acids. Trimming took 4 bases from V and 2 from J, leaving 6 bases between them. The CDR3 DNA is TGTGCCAGCAGCTCCGAGCGCAATCAGCCCCAGCATTTT. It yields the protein CASSSERNQPQHF.

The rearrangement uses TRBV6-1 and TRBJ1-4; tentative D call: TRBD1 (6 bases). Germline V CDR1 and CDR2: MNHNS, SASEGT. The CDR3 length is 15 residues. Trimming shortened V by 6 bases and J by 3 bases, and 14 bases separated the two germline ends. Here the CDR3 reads CASRQTGIANEKLFF. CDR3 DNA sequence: TGTGCCAGCAGACAAACAGGGATCGCTAATGAAAAACTGTTTTTT.

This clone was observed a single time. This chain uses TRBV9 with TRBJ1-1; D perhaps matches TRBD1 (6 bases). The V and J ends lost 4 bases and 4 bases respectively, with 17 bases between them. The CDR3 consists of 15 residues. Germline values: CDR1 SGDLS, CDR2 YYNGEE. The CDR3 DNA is TGTGCCAGCAGCCCCCGGGACACGAGGGGCACTGAAGCTTTCTTT. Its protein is CASSPRDTRGTEAFF.

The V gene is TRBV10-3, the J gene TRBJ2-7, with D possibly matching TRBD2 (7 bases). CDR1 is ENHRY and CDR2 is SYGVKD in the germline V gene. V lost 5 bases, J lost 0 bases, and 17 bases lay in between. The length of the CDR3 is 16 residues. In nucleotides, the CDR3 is TGTGCCATCAGTCTCTCCGGGGGGCGGGGCTCCTACGAGCAGTACTTC. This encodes CAISLSGGRGSYEQYF.

CDR3 protein: CASSTGTGGLSEKLFF. As DNA, the CDR3 is TGTGCCAGCAGCACAGGGACAGGGGGATTGTCTGAAAAACTGTTTTTT. The chain has TRBV4-2 and TRBJ1-4, with 11 bases that match TRBD1. Germline V lookup: CDR1 LGHNA, CDR2 YNFKEQ. Germline trimming cut 5 bases from V and 7 bases from J; bases unmatched to any gene: 9. CDR3 size: 16 residues.

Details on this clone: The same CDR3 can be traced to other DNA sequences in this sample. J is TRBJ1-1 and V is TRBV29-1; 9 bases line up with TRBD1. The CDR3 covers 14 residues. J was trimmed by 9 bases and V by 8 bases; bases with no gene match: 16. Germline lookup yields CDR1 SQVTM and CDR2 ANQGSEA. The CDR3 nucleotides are TGCAGCTCCGGGGGTTTGACAGGGGGGAAGAAAGCTTTCTTT. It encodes CSSGGLTGGKKAFF.

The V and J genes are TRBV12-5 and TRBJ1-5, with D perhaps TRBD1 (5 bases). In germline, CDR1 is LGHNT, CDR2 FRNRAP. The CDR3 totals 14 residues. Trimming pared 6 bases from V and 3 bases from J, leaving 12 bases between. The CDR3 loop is CASGLQDFNQPQHF. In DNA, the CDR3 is TGTGCTAGTGGGCTACAGGACTTCAATCAGCCCCAGCATTTT.

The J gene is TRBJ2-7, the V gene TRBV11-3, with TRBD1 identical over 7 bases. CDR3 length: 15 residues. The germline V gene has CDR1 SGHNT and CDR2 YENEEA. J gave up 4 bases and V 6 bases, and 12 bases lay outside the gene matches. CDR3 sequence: CASSINEGTVYEQYF. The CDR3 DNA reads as TGTGCCAGCAGTATAAACGAAGGGACAGTGTACGAGCAGTACTTC.

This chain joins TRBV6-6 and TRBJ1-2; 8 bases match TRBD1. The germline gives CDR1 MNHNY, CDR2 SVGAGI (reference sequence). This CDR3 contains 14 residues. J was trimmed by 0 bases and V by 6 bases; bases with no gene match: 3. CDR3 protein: CASSDRGANYGYTF. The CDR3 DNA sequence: TGTGCCAGCAGCGACAGGGGAGCTAACTATGGCTACACCTTC.

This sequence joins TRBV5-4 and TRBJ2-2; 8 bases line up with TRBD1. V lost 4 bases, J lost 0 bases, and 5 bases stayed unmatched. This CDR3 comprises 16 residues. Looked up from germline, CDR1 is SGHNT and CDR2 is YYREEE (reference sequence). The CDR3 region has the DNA TGTGCCAGCAGCGCCGGGACAGGAACGAACACCGGGGAGCTGTTTTTT. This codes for CASSAGTGTNTGELFF.

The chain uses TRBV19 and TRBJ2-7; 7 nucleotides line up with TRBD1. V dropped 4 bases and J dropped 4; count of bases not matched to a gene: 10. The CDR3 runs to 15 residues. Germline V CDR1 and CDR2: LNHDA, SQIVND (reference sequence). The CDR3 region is CASSNGQVGKYEQYF. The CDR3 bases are TGTGCCAGTAGTAACGGACAGGTCGGGAAATACGAGCAGTACTTC.

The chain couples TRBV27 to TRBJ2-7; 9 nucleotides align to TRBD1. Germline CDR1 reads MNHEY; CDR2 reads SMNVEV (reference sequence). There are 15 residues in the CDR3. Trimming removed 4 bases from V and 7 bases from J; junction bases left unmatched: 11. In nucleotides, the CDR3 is TGTGCCAGCAGTTACCGACAGGGGGTTATGGGTGAGCAGTACTTC. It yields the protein CASSYRQGVMGEQYF.

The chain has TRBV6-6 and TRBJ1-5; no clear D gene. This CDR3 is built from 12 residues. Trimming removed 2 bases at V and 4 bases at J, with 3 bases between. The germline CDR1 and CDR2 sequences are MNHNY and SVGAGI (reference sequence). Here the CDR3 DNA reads TGTGCCAGCAGTTACGAAAATCAGCCCCAGCATTTT. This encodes CASSYENQPQHF.

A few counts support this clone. CDR3 sequence (DNA): TGTGCCAGCAGCCTCGGACAGGTTAACACTGAAGCTTTCTTT. Protein product: CASSLGQVNTEAFF. This chain connects TRBV7-2 to TRBJ1-1, with 7 bases identical to TRBD1. CDR1 is SGHTA, CDR2 FQGNSA, per germline. V lost 5 bases to trimming and J lost 2 bases; unmatched junction nucleotides: 5. The CDR3 sequence is 14 residues long.

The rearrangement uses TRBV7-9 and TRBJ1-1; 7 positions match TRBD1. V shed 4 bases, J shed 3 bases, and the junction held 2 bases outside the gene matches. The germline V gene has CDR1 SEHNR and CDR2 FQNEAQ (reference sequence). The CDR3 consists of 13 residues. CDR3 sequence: CASSYDRDTEAFF. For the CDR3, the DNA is TGTGCCAGCAGCTACGACAGGGACACTGAAGCTTTCTTT.

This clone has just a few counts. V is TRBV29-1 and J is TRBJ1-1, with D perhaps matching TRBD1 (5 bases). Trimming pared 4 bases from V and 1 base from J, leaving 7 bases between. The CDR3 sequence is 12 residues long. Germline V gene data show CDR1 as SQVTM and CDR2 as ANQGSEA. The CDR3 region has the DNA TGCAGCGTTGGACAGTCGAACACTGAAGCTTTCTTT. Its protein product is CSVGQSNTEAFF.

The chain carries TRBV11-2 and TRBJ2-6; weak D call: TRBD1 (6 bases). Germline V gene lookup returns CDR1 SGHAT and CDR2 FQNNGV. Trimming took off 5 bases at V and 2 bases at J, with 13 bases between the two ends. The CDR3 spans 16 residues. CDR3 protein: CASSPSDRAGANVLTF. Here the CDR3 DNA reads TGTGCCAGCAGCCCCTCGGACAGAGCTGGGGCCAACGTCCTGACTTTC.

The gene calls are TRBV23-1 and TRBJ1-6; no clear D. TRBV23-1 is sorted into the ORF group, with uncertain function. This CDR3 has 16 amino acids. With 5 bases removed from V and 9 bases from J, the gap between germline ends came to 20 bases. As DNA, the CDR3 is TGCGCCAGCAGTATTGGGCCCGAGCGGCCGGGTTCACCCCTCCACTTT. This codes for CASSIGPERPGSPLHF.

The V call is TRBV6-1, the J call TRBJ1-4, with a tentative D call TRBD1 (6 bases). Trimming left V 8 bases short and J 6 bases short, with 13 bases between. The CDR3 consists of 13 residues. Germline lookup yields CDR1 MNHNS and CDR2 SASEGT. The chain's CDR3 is CASETGSYEKLFF. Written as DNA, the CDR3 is TGTGCCAGCGAAACAGGGTCCTATGAAAAACTGTTTTTT.

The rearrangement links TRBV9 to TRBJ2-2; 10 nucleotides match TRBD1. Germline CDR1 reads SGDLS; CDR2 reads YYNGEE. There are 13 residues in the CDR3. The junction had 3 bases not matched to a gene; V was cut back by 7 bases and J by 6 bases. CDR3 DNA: TGTGCCAGCCGGGACAGGGGATCCGGGGAGCTGTTTTTT. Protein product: CASRDRGSGELFF.

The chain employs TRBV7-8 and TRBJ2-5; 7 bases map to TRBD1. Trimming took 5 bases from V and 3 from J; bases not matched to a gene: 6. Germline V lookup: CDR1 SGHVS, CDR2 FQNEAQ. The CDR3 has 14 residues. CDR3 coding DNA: TGTGCCAGCAGCCGAGGGACAGTCAAAGAGACCCAGTACTTC. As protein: CASSRGTVKETQYF.